This T cell receptor (beta chain) originates from a study of Ad26.COV2.S vaccination and SARS-CoV-2 variants. Study overall: Donor was in the COV1001 Ad26.COV2.S trial arm. Donor got 5x10^10 or 1x10^11 viral particles of Ad26.COV2.S.

Described treatment: some 20 received Ad26.COV2.S at low or high dose, single or two shots; 5 received placebo; per-sample allocation not given. Vaccine and placebo recipients were sampled on day 63 after the first injection. Concerning this clone itself: Its antigen is not known. One end of the junction fails to match germline, which may point to a read error.

The protocol was immunoSEQ multiplex PCR, while the TCRdb copy is restricted to in-frame clones and leaves out a portion. The sample consists of some 450,000 clones, 90% of them appearing once. This CDR3 is 14 amino acids long. CDR1 and CDR2 (germline): KGHDR, SFDVKD. General observations from the study: Comparability of non-spike TCR breadth was observed across vaccine and placebo recipients.

The origin of this receptor is a person aged 18-60 years who received the Ad26.COV2.S COVID-19 vaccine or a placebo. The specimen was peripheral blood, collected in a trial of Ad26.COV2.S vaccine versus placebo. The genes are TRBV24-1 and TRBJ2-6, with D perhaps matching TRBD2 (6 bases). CDR3 nucleotides: TGTGCCGCCAGTGGGGGGTCTGGGGCCAACGTCCTGACTTTC. It translates to CAASGGSGANVLTF.